The rows below give T cell receptor beta chains drawn from one sample of a study of CD8 T cells in ankylosing spondylitis. TCRdb analysed the 5' RACE reads with MiXCR anew, one entry per CDR3 protein. The table includes about 42,000 distinct CDR3 sequences, roughly 2.5% detected once. Source material: blood, either unsorted or a sorted T cell fraction (not recorded which). The receptors here all came from a male donor with ankylosing spondylitis or in good health (not recorded which). The CDR3 runs from the conserved cysteine through the conserved F or W. The order of the fields is clone size, J gene, D gene, V gene, CDR3 DNA, CDR3 protein. D genes are given only for firm matches. For some rows the clone size is stated as once, few or many, or as a class when expanded; others skip it.

many | TRBJ2-1 | TRBD2 | TRBV9 | TGTGCCAGCAGCGGGGGAACTAGCGTTTACTCCTACAATGAGCAGTTCTTC | CASSGGTSVYSYNEQFF
many | TRBJ2-3 | TRBD2 | TRBV9 | TGTGCCAGCAGCGTTCTAGCGGACCCAGATACGCAGTATTTT | CASSVLADPDTQYF
many | TRBJ2-1 | TRBD2 | TRBV9 | TGTGCCAGCACCCCCCGACTAGCGGGAGACAATGAGCAGTTCTTC | CASTPRLAGDNEQFF
many | TRBJ2-1 | TRBD2 | TRBV9 | TGTGCCAGCAGCGCGGGACTAGCGGGAGTCCGTGAGCAGTTCTTC | CASSAGLAGVREQFF
- | TRBJ1-3 | TRBD1 | TRBV9 | TGTGCCAGCAGCGTATTGGGACAGGGAAGGTCTGGAAACACCATATATTTT | CASSVLGQGRSGNTIYF
many | TRBJ2-5 | - | TRBV9 | TGTGCCAGCAGCCCTTCGAACAGGCAGGAGACCCAGTACTTC | CASSPSNRQETQYF
many | TRBJ2-2 | - | TRBV9 | TGTGCCAGCAGCGTACCCGCGAAGGGCACCACCGGGGAGCTGTTTTTT | CASSVPAKGTTGELFF
few | TRBJ2-1 | - | TRBV9 | TGTGCCAGCAGCGTAGCCGGCGGGACCTCCTACAATGAGCAGTTCTTC | CASSVAGGTSYNEQFF
many | TRBJ2-2 | TRBD2 | TRBV9 | TGTGCCAGCAGCCTCCGAGGGCTAGCGGGAGTCGGCGCCGGGGAGCTGTTTTTT | CASSLRGLAGVGAGELFF
many | TRBJ2-1 | TRBD2 | TRBV9 | TGTGCCAGCAGCCGAATAGCGCTAGCGGGAGGATCCAATGAGCAGTTCTTC | CASSRIALAGGSNEQFF
many | TRBJ2-7 | - | TRBV9 | TGTGCCAGCAGCGTATTCCTCAGGGACGAGCAGTACTTC | CASSVFLRDEQYF
many | TRBJ1-4 | TRBD1 | TRBV9 | TGTGCCAGCAGCCCCCTCACAGGGGGAGAAAAACTGTTTTTT | CASSPLTGGEKLFF
many | TRBJ2-7 | TRBD2 | TRBV9 | TGTGCCAGCAGCGTAGGACTAGCGGAGAACTACGAGCAGTACTTC | CASSVGLAENYEQYF
many | TRBJ1-3 | - | TRBV9 | TGTGCCAGCAGCGTAGACCCAGGGAGGGTTCCGTACACCATATATTTT | CASSVDPGRVPYTIYF
many | TRBJ2-2 | - | TRBV9 | TGTGCCAGCAGCAGTTCTAGCGTAACCGGGGAGCTGTTTTTT | CASSSSSVTGELFF
many | TRBJ1-4 | - | TRBV9 | TGTGCCAGCAGCGGGGGGCGTGATTATGAAAAACTGTTTTTT | CASSGGRDYEKLFF
many | TRBJ2-1 | TRBD2 | TRBV9 | TGTGCCAGCAGCCCCGGACTAGCGGGGCACAATGAGCAGTTCTTC | CASSPGLAGHNEQFF
many | TRBJ1-2 | - | TRBV9 | TGTGCCAGCAGCGTAGTCCAGGGGCCCGGTGGCTACACCTTC | CASSVVQGPGGYTF
many | TRBJ2-1 | - | TRBV9 | TGTGCCAGCAGCTTGGGACCTCGCTCCTACAATGAGCAGTTCTTC | CASSLGPRSYNEQFF
many | TRBJ2-7 | - | TRBV9 | TGTGCCAGCAGCGTAGGCGGACGCCTTACCGAGCAGTACTTC | CASSVGGRLTEQYF
many | TRBJ2-7 | TRBD2 | TRBV9 | TGTGCCAGCAGCGTAGAACCTAGCGGTTCCTACGAGCAGTACTTC | CASSVEPSGSYEQYF
many | TRBJ2-1 | TRBD2 | TRBV9 | TGTGCCAGCAGCCCCCGGGAGGGCGGGATAAAGATAATCAATGAGCAGTTCTTC | CASSPREGGIKIINEQFF
- | TRBJ1-4 | - | TRBV9 | TGTGCCAGCAGCGTGAACCCCGGAACTAATGAAAAACTGTTTTTT | CASSVNPGTNEKLFF
medium-sized | TRBJ2-3 | - | TRBV9 | TGTGCCAGCAGCCGTAGAAGGGGGGGCGATGGCACAGATACGCAGTATTTT | CASSRRRGGDGTDTQYF
many | TRBJ2-3 | - | TRBV9 | TGTGCCAGCAGCACAACGCCTTCCCACAGGGGAGGGGATACGCAGTATTTT | CASSTTPSHRGGDTQYF
many | TRBJ2-7 | - | TRBV9 | TGTGCCAGCAGCGTAGTTGGTAGCTCCTACGAGCAGTACTTC | CASSVVGSSYEQYF
many | TRBJ2-3 | - | TRBV9 | TGTGCCAGCAGTCGGACGGACCTCACAGATACGCAGTATTTT | CASSRTDLTDTQYF
many | TRBJ2-3 | TRBD2 | TRBV9 | TGTGCCAGCAGCGTAGCGGGACTAGCGGGTCAAACCAGCACAGATACGCAGTATTTT | CASSVAGLAGQTSTDTQYF
many | TRBJ1-2 | - | TRBV9 | TGTGCCAGCAGCGTGGGCGTGAACGCCGCCGGGGGCTACACCTTC | CASSVGVNAAGGYTF
many | TRBJ2-7 | - | TRBV23-1 | TGCGCCAGCAGTCAACCTACCGGACTCAAAGGCTTGGTAGCCTACGAGCAGTACTTC | CASSQPTGLKGLVAYEQYF
few | TRBJ1-6 | - | TRBV9 | TGTGCCAGCAGCGTAGAGGCCAGAGCGAATTCACCCCTCCACTTT | CASSVEARANSPLHF
many | TRBJ2-3 | TRBD2 | TRBV9 | TGTGCCAGCAGCGCGGGTGGGGACCTAGCGGGAGGAACAGATACGCAGTATTTT | CASSAGGDLAGGTDTQYF
many | TRBJ2-1 | - | TRBV9 | TGTGCCAGCAGCGTAGTAGGTACAGGGAATGATGAGCAGTTCTTC | CASSVVGTGNDEQFF
many | TRBJ2-1 | - | TRBV9 | TGTGCCAGCAGCCCCAACTTAGGGGGTGAGCAGTTCTTC | CASSPNLGGEQFF
many | TRBJ1-6 | TRBD1 | TRBV9 | TGTGCCAGCAGTACCGGGACAGGGGCTTCACCCCTCCACTTT | CASSTGTGASPLHF
many | TRBJ2-2 | - | TRBV9 | TGTGCCAGCAGCGTAGTGGGCTCCGAGAACACCGGGGAGCTGTTTTTT | CASSVVGSENTGELFF
many | TRBJ1-4 | TRBD1 | TRBV9 | TGTGCCAGCAGCGTAGTCGGGACAGGGGGTGAAAAACTGTTTTTT | CASSVVGTGGEKLFF
many | TRBJ2-5 | - | TRBV21-1 | TGTGCCAGCAGCAAACTTAACCTAACCTCCTGGGGGACCCAGTACTTC | CASSKLNLTSWGTQYF
many | TRBJ2-7 | TRBD2 | TRBV9 | TGTGCCAGCAGCGTAGCTACCGGAGAGGTAGCGGGAGACGAGCAGTACTTC | CASSVATGEVAGDEQYF
many | TRBJ2-3 | - | TRBV9 | TGTGCCAGCAGCGTAGTGGGGGGGCTCGGAGATACGCAGTATTTT | CASSVVGGLGDTQYF
many | TRBJ1-6 | - | TRBV9 | TGTGCCAGCAGCGCCGCCGGGTATAATTCACCCCTCCACTTT | CASSAAGYNSPLHF
many | TRBJ2-1 | - | TRBV9 | TGTGCCAGCAGCGTAGGACTACTCGCGGGGACTTACAATGAGCAGTTCTTC | CASSVGLLAGTYNEQFF
many | TRBJ2-1 | - | TRBV9 | TGTGCCAGCAGCCCCAGGGTGAACGACTACAATGAGCAGTTCTTC | CASSPRVNDYNEQFF
many | TRBJ2-1 | TRBD2 | TRBV9 | TGTGCCAGCAGCGTTTATGCTAGCGGGAGAAATGAGCAGTTCTTC | CASSVYASGRNEQFF
many | TRBJ2-3 | - | TRBV9 | TGTGCCAGCAGCGTAGGGGCAGTCACAGATACGCAGTATTTT | CASSVGAVTDTQYF
many | TRBJ2-2 | - | TRBV9 | TGTGCCAGCAGCCCAAGGGCGGATGCGAACACCGGGGAGCTGTTTTTT | CASSPRADANTGELFF
many | TRBJ2-2 | - | TRBV9 | TGTGCCAGCAGCGTACAAGGCAGGGAGCTCGGGGAGCTGTTTTTT | CASSVQGRELGELFF
many | TRBJ1-1 | - | TRBV9 | TGTGCCAGCAGGAGGCCGGGGACCACTGAAGCTTTCTTT | CASRRPGTTEAFF
many | TRBJ2-5 | - | TRBV9 | TGTGCCAGCAGCGGTGCTACAGGGTCAAGAGAGACCCAGTACTTC | CASSGATGSRETQYF
many | TRBJ2-1 | TRBD2 | TRBV9 | TGTGCCAGCAGCGTGGCTCGGGAGGGTTGGTATGAGCAGTTCTTC | CASSVAREGWYEQFF
many | TRBJ2-2 | - | TRBV9 | TGTGCCAGCAGCGCTGGCCCTAGCGGGGAGCTGTTTTTT | CASSAGPSGELFF